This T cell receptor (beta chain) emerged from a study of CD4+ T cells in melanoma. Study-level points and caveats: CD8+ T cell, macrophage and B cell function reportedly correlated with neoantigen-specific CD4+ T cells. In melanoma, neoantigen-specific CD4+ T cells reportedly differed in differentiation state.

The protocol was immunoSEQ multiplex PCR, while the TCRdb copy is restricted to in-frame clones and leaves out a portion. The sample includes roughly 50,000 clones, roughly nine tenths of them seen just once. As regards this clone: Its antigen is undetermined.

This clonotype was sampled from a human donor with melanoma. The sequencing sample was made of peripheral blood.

Written as DNA, the CDR3 is TGTGCCAGCATCGTAGGGCGCATGAACACTGAAGCTTTCTTT. Its translation is CASIVGRMNTEAFF. The V and J genes are TRBV6-6 and TRBJ1-1; D remains unclear. Germline V gene data show CDR1 as MNHNY and CDR2 as SVGAGI (reference sequence). Trimming left V 7 bases short and J 0 bases short, with 12 bases between. The CDR3 length is 14 residues.